This T cell receptor beta chain was obtained from a study of shared clonotypes between healthy human individuals. Positively selected for CCR7, the CD45RO-negative cells used as naive CD8 cells excluded terminally differentiated effector memory CD45RA+ cells. Donors, healthy HIV-negative adults, lacked recent acute infections or vaccinations. Assay used: immunoSEQ multiplex PCR; TCRdb lists only in-frame clones, some missing. The repertoire holds millions of clones, with approximately 94% as singletons. As concerns this clone: The identical CDR3 is also encoded by other nucleotide sequences in the sample.

This sequence originates from a man younger than 35 in good health. Some clones in this sample may be carry-over from other donors' samples. The source material was naive CD8+ T cells from PBMCs.

Here the CDR3 reads CASSLGQYNEQFF. In DNA form, the CDR3 reads TGTGCCAGCAGTTTAGGGCAGTACAATGAGCAGTTCTTC. The chain is built from TRBV27 and TRBJ2-1; D is ambiguous. This CDR3 comprises 13 residues. The germline V gene has CDR1 MNHEY and CDR2 SMNVEV (reference sequence). V lost 2 bases to trimming and J lost 4 bases, with 6 bases between them.